This T cell receptor beta chain was captured in a study of blood T cell repertoires in COVID-19. The protocol was immunoSEQ multiplex PCR, while the TCRdb copy is restricted to in-frame clones and leaves out a portion. The sample gives about 270,000 clones, approximately 88% of which show up once; 1% is in the top ten. The length of the CDR3 is 15 residues. With 1 base clipped from V and 2 bases from J, the junction kept 4 bases outside the gene matches. The V gene's germline CDR1 is MGHRA and CDR2 YSYEKL. The sequenced sample was PBMCs or T cells enriched from blood (not recorded which). J is TRBJ2-7 and V is TRBV4-1; TRBD2 aligns across 8 bases. The TCR originated in a woman younger than 45 who had recovered from COVID-19. In DNA form, the CDR3 reads TGCGCCAGCAGCCAAGTTACTAGCGGTACCTACGAGCAGTACTTC. This codes for CASSQVTSGTYEQYF.